This T cell receptor (beta chain) derives from a study of blood T cell repertoires in COVID-19. Background on the study: The United States, Italy and Spain were the sources of the acute and convalescent COVID-19 samples. PBMCs, B-cell-depleted T cells, or T cells were the source of the cDNA or gDNA that made up the material.

The authors' processing: Amplification with reference gene primers provided the estimates of nucleated cell counts. Some clones are missing from TCRdb's copy, which holds only in-frame ones; the method was immunoSEQ multiplex PCR. That table is the source of V, J and clone size, and D and trimming were worked out from the DNA. The top ten clones hold approximately 7.8% of a sample with around 290,000 clones, 87% of them seen once. Sample: peripheral blood. The receptor was isolated from a woman aged 45-59 years who had recovered from COVID-19.

In DNA, the CDR3 is TGTGCCAGCACTGGGCTCGAGACCCAGTACTTC. It codes for CASTGLETQYF. The chain recombines TRBV6-5 with TRBJ2-5; no clear D. Trimming took off 7 bases at V and 5 bases at J, with 8 bases between the two ends. Per germline, CDR1 MNHEY and CDR2 SVGAGI. This CDR3 region has 11 residues.